This entry lists 20 T cell receptor beta chains sequenced from one sample in a study of cytomegalovirus exposure and HLA in healthy donors. 60 Vbeta and 13 Jbeta primers were used in PCR. Clones were sequenced by immunoSEQ multiplex PCR, and TCRdb holds only the in-frame ones, with some missing. The data contain about 130,000 clones, 74% of them singletons. Sample: PBMCs. The receptors here all came from a woman aged 45-60 years in good health and CMV-seropositive.

The chain employs TRBV9 and TRBJ1-2; 9 nucleotides agree with TRBD1. The CDR3 is made up of 14 amino acids. Losses at the gene ends were 3 bases for V and 7 bases for J; bases not matched to a gene: 7. Germline V gene data show CDR1 as SGDLS and CDR2 as YYNGEE. The CDR3 nucleotides read TGTGCCAGCAGCGCAAGGACAGGGGCTGGTGGCTACACCTTC. Its translation: CASSARTGAGGYTF.

V and J are TRBV11-2 and TRBJ2-1, with 11 bases identical to TRBD1. CDR3 length: 14 residues. The germline V gene encodes CDR1 SGHAT and CDR2 FQNNGV. V shed 4 bases and J 9 bases; nucleotides not matched to a gene: 5. The CDR3 region is CASSSGQGEGEQFF. As DNA, the CDR3 is TGTGCCAGCAGCTCGGGACAGGGGGAAGGTGAGCAGTTCTTC.

This clone was seen a few times. The chain employs TRBV7-6 and TRBJ2-1, with 9 bases identical to TRBD1. Trimming removed 5 bases from V and 10 bases from J; junction bases left unmatched: 12. Germline CDR1 is SGHVS and CDR2 is FNYEAQ. The CDR3 extends over 15 amino acids. DNA of the CDR3: TGTGCCAGCAGCGCCTACGTGAGGACAGGGGACGAGCAGTTCTTC. The encoded protein is CASSAYVRTGDEQFF.

The CDR3 DNA is TGTGCCAGCTCGGAGCTGAACTACGAGCAGTACTTC. Translated, it gives CASSELNYEQYF. The genes are TRBV7-9 and TRBJ2-5; D is unclear. The J call may be faulty, since TRBJ2-7 better matches the DNA end. Germline V gene sequence: CDR1 SEHNR, CDR2 FQNEAQ (reference sequence). The CDR3 spans 12 residues.

The chain combines TRBV5-4 with TRBJ1-6; D is possibly TRBD1 (6 bases). The V end lost 7 bases, the J end lost 3 bases, and 17 bases lay between the germline ends. Germline V gene data show CDR1 as SGHNT and CDR2 as YYREEE (reference sequence). This CDR3 has 16 residues. The CDR3 reads CASGLELDSYNSPLHF. In DNA, the CDR3 is TGTGCCAGCGGGTTGGAACTGGACAGCTATAATTCACCCCTCCACTTT. Combining the CDR3 with reference TRBV5-4 and TRBJ1-6 gives the whole variable domain ETGVTQSPTHLIKTRGQQVTLRCSSQSGHNTVSWYQQALGQGPQFIFQYYREEENGRGNFPPRFSGLQFPNYSSELNVNALELDDSALYLCASGLELDSYNSPLHFGNGTRLTVT.

This clone was counted only a few times. The chain carries TRBV7-2 and TRBJ1-5; a possible D gene is TRBD1 (6 bases). Trimming removed 4 bases at V and 6 bases at J, with 16 bases between. The CDR3 loop spans 15 amino acids. Germline loops: CDR1 SGHTA, CDR2 FQGNSA. CDR3 residues: CASSSLLGGPQPQHF. DNA of the CDR3: TGTGCCAGCAGCTCCCTCCTGGGGGGGCCTCAGCCCCAGCATTTT.

The chain is built from TRBV11-2 and TRBJ2-5, with D tentatively TRBD2 (5 bases). The CDR3 has 11 amino acids. CDR1 is SGHAT and CDR2 is FQNNGV in the germline V gene. The V end lost 11 bases, the J end lost 5 bases, and 12 bases lay between the germline ends. The CDR3 nucleotides are TGTGCCTCTAAGCGCGGGGAGACCCAGTACTTC. Amino acid sequence: CASKRGETQYF.

In its sample, this clone was seen once. The rearrangement links TRBV19 to TRBJ1-2, with D perhaps matching TRBD1 (6 bases). This CDR3 comprises 14 residues. CDR1 is LNHDA and CDR2 is SQIVND in the germline V gene (reference sequence). V lost 5 bases, J lost 2 bases, and 12 bases lay in between. As DNA, the CDR3 is TGTGCCAGTAGTGGACAGATCTACAACTATGGCTACACCTTC. Translation: CASSGQIYNYGYTF. The whole variable domain, remainder taken from reference TRBV19 and TRBJ1-2, is DGGITQSPKYLFRKEGQNVTLSCEQNLNHDAMYWYRQDPGQGLRLIYYSQIVNDFQKGDIAEGYSVSREKKESFPLTVTSAQKNPTAFYLCASSGQIYNYGYTFGSGTRLTVV.

This clone has only one observation. V and J are TRBV19 and TRBJ2-5; D may be TRBD1 (6 bases). Trimming removed 5 bases from V and 2 bases from J, with 9 bases in between. The CDR3 contains 13 residues. Germline V CDR1 and CDR2: LNHDA, SQIVND (reference sequence). This CDR3 is CASSYRVQETQYF. The DNA of the CDR3 is TGTGCCAGTAGTTACAGGGTACAAGAGACCCAGTACTTC.

The genes are TRBV9 and TRBJ1-6; 8 bases fit TRBD1. The CDR3 sequence is 14 residues long. Germline assignment: CDR1 SGDLS and CDR2 YYNGEE. V shed 3 bases, J shed 7 bases, and the junction held 3 bases outside the gene matches. CDR3 region: CASSETGENSPLHF. Written as DNA, the CDR3 is TGTGCCAGCAGCGAGACAGGGGAGAATTCACCCCTCCACTTT.

This chain joins TRBV29-1 and TRBJ1-2, with TRBD1 matching over 10 bases. Germline V CDR1 and CDR2: SQVTM, ANQGSEA. The CDR3 is 17 amino acids. V dropped 2 bases and J dropped 0; count of bases not matched to a gene: 9. This CDR3 reads CSVERGTGAVTNYGYTF. The CDR3 region has the DNA TGCAGCGTTGAAAGGGGGACAGGGGCTGTCACTAACTATGGCTACACCTTC.

This chain uses TRBV19 with TRBJ1-1; D is uncertain. V was clipped by 5 bases and J by 0 bases, with 13 bases between them. CDR3 length: 15 amino acids. Germline V CDR1 and CDR2: LNHDA, SQIVND (reference sequence). CDR3 amino acids: CASSLSAGMNTEAFF. CDR3 nucleotides: TGTGCCAGTAGTCTGTCGGCAGGAATGAACACTGAAGCTTTCTTT.

This clone came up a few times. The rearrangement uses TRBV6-1 and TRBJ2-7; the match to TRBD1 covers 8 bases. The CDR3 length is 15 residues. The J segment lost 2 bases and the V segment lost 6 bases, leaving 9 bases of the junction unmatched. The germline CDR1 and CDR2 sequences are MNHNS and SASEGT. CDR3 protein: CASRNYRGAAYEQYF. Here the CDR3 DNA reads TGTGCCAGCAGGAATTACAGGGGGGCAGCCTACGAGCAGTACTTC.

This sequence joins TRBV19 and TRBJ1-5, with 8 bases that match TRBD1. J was trimmed by 4 bases and V by 3 bases; bases with no gene match: 5. This CDR3 has 15 residues. The germline gives CDR1 LNHDA, CDR2 SQIVND (reference sequence). The CDR3 bases are TGTGCCAGTAGTATTATGACAGGGGCAAATCAGCCCCAGCATTTT. Translation gives CASSIMTGANQPQHF.

The J gene is TRBJ2-7, the V gene TRBV7-2; D is possibly TRBD2 (6 bases). Germline V gene data show CDR1 as SGHTA and CDR2 as FQGNSA. The V and J ends lost 5 bases and 2 bases respectively, with 19 bases between them. The CDR3 runs to 16 residues. In DNA form, the CDR3 reads TGTGCCAGCAGCCCTGGGGAGGTGACGGTTCCCTACGAGCAGTACTTC. Its translation is CASSPGEVTVPYEQYF. Together with reference TRBV7-2 and TRBJ2-7, the CDR3 gives the full variable domain: GAGVSQSPSNKVTEKGKDVELRCDPISGHTALYWYRQSLGQGLEFLIYFQGNSAPDKSGLPSDRFSAERTGGSVSTLTIQRTQQEDSAVYLCASSPGEVTVPYEQYFGPGTRLTVT.

The V call is TRBV12-5, the J call TRBJ2-1; 7 positions agree with TRBD2. In germline, CDR1 is LGHNT, CDR2 FRNRAP. The CDR3 loop spans 16 amino acids. V shed 1 base and J 0 bases; nucleotides not matched to a gene: 3. CDR3: CASGLDGGSSYNEQFF. CDR3 DNA: TGTGCTAGTGGTTTGGACGGGGGGAGCTCCTACAATGAGCAGTTCTTC.

This clone turned up a few times. The chain employs TRBV5-1 and TRBJ2-2; a weak D match, TRBD2 (5 bases). The length of the CDR3 is 12 residues. The germline gives CDR1 SGHRS, CDR2 YFSETQ. V was clipped by 6 bases and J by 9 bases, with 12 bases between them. The CDR3 is CASKPDSRELFF. The CDR3 region has the DNA TGCGCCAGCAAGCCGGACTCTAGGGAGCTGTTTTTT.

This clone appeared once. V usage is TRBV19 and J usage is TRBJ2-1; 7 nucleotides agree with TRBD2. This CDR3 comprises 16 residues. V dropped 5 bases and J dropped 6; count of bases not matched to a gene: 13. Germline CDR1 and CDR2: LNHDA and SQIVND (reference sequence). CDR3 sequence (DNA): TGTGCCAGTAGTTCCCTTTCAGCGGGGAAACCCAATGAGCAGTTCTTC. Amino acid sequence: CASSSLSAGKPNEQFF.

About this clone: Other DNA variants within this sample encode the same CDR3. The chain employs TRBV5-1 and TRBJ2-5; a weak D match, TRBD1 (5 bases). V lost 1 base and J lost 5, with 9 bases in between. The CDR3 covers 13 residues. Germline loops: CDR1 SGHRS, CDR2 YFSETQ. The CDR3 DNA sequence: TGCGCCAGCAGCTTGACAGGCGCCGAGACCCAGTACTTC. The encoded protein is CASSLTGAETQYF. Full variable domain (missing parts from reference TRBV5-1 and TRBJ2-5): KAGVTQTPRYLIKTRGQQVTLSCSPISGHRSVSWYQQTPGQGLQFLFEYFSETQRNKGNFPGRFSGRQFSNSRSEMNVSTLELGDSALYLCASSLTGAETQYFGPGTRLLVL.

The chain combines TRBV5-4 with TRBJ2-2; 8 bases map to TRBD2. V was clipped by 1 base and J by 7 bases; unmatched bases: 12. The germline CDR1 and CDR2 sequences are SGHNT and YYREEE (reference sequence). This CDR3 has 17 amino acids. The CDR3 protein is CASSLSGGPLRNGELFF. In nucleotides, the CDR3 is TGTGCCAGCAGCTTGTCGGGGGGGCCCCTCCGTAACGGGGAGCTGTTTTTT.